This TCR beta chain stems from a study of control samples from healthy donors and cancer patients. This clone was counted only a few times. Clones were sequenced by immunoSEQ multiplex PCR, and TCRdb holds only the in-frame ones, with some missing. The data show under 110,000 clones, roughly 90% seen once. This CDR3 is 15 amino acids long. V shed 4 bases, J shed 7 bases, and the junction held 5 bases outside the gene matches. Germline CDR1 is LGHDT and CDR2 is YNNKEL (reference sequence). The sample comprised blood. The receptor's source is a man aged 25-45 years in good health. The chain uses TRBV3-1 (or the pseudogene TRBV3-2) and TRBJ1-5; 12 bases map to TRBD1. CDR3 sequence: CASSPRGQGAQPQHF. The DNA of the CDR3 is TGTGCCAGCAGCCCGCGGGGACAGGGGGCCCAGCCCCAGCATTTT.